The next 9 T cell receptor beta chains were all read from a single sample in a study of OX40 agonist ivuxolimab in advanced cancers. Produced via immunoSEQ multiplex PCR; TCRdb's table is partial and in-frame only. The sample has 45,000 or so clones, roughly four fifths seen once. The specimen comprised CD4+ or CD8+ T cells sorted from blood, sampled in a trial of the OX40 agonist ivuxolimab. The source is an adult with an advanced solid tumor such as melanoma, head and neck, liver or kidney cancer.

V usage is TRBV19 and J usage is TRBJ2-2, with 7 nucleotides matching TRBD2. J gave up 6 bases and V 1 base, and 5 bases lay outside the gene matches. The CDR3 has 15 amino acids. From germline, CDR1 is LNHDA and CDR2 SQIVND (reference sequence). The CDR3 DNA follows: TGTGCCAGTAGTATAGGTCGGGGGGTCCCCGGGGAGCTGTTTTTT. Amino acids: CASSIGRGVPGELFF.

V and J are TRBV5-4 and TRBJ2-7, with 11 nucleotides matching TRBD1. Looked up from germline, CDR1 is SGHNT and CDR2 is YYREEE (reference sequence). The CDR3 loop spans 14 amino acids. V lost 0 bases to trimming and J lost 6 bases; unmatched junction nucleotides: 2. DNA for the CDR3: TGTGCCAGCAGCTTGGTGGGACAGGGGGGCGAGCAGTACTTC. Translating gives CASSLVGQGGEQYF.

V and J are TRBV29-1 and TRBJ2-1, with 12 bases that match TRBD2. Germline trimming cut 3 bases from V and 3 bases from J; bases unmatched to any gene: 6. The CDR3 covers 16 residues. Germline V CDR1 and CDR2: SQVTM, ANQGSEA. This CDR3 is CSVDLAGGLNYNEQFF. The CDR3 DNA sequence: TGCAGCGTTGATCTAGCGGGAGGGTTAAACTACAATGAGCAGTTCTTC.

J is TRBJ2-3 and V is TRBV6-5; D is unresolved. Germline V CDR1 and CDR2: MNHEY, SVGAGI. The CDR3 has 11 amino acids. V was clipped by 5 bases and J by 6 bases, with 6 bases between them. CDR3 residues: CASSGQDTQYF. The DNA for the CDR3 is TGTGCCAGCAGTGGCCAGGATACGCAGTATTTT.

This clone came up once. The chain recombines TRBV4-1 with TRBJ1-5; D is undetermined. The CDR3 is made up of 13 amino acids. Trimming pared 4 bases from V and 6 bases from J, leaving 10 bases between. In germline, CDR1 is MGHRA, CDR2 YSYEKL. This chain's CDR3 is CASSRGSGQPQHF. The CDR3 DNA is TGCGCCAGCAGCCGGGGATCTGGTCAGCCCCAGCATTTT.

The chain joins TRBV27 to TRBJ2-1; no clear D gene. V shed 2 bases and J shed 0 bases, with 17 bases lying between them. This CDR3 contains 18 residues. CDR1 MNHEY and CDR2 SMNVEV come from the germline V gene (reference sequence). The CDR3 loop is CASSLGYPTRYSYNEQFF. CDR3 DNA sequence: TGTGCCAGCAGTTTAGGGTACCCCACCCGATACTCCTACAATGAGCAGTTCTTC.

This clone was detected only a few times. V usage is TRBV7-9 and J usage is TRBJ2-2; TRBD1 matches 7 bases. Germline loops: CDR1 SEHNR, CDR2 FQNEAQ (reference sequence). V gave up 6 bases and J gave up 0 bases; unmatched junction bases: 7. This CDR3 contains 16 residues. The CDR3 spells CASSSGQTANTGELFF. For the CDR3, the DNA is TGTGCCAGCAGTTCGGGACAGACTGCGAACACCGGGGAGCTGTTTTTT.

The rearrangement joins TRBV21-1 to TRBJ1-6. TRBV21-1 is deemed a pseudogene. CDR3 length: 18 residues. CDR3 coding DNA: TGTGCCAGCAGCAAAGGGTCGGCTTGGTGTATCGAGAATTCACCCCTCCACTTT. It specifies CASSKGSAWCIENSPLHF.

The chain joins TRBV18 to TRBJ2-6; D unclear. The CDR3 sequence is 16 residues long. V was clipped by 3 bases and J by 1 base, with 10 bases between them. Germline assignment: CDR1 KGHSH and CDR2 LQKENI. The CDR3 reads CASSPSFSSGANVLTF. The CDR3 DNA follows: TGTGCCAGCTCACCGTCGTTTAGTTCTGGGGCCAACGTCCTGACTTTC.